This entry is about one T cell receptor (beta chain). Its antigen remains unidentified. The source of the sample is a study of T cell responses to AZD1222 COVID-19 vaccine. The study's findings and limits: A rise in Spike-specific TCR breadth and depth followed two AZD1222 doses. Reportedly, nearly half of unique spike TCRs recognized epitopes outside B.1.351/B.1.1.7 mutations. Seropositive status at baseline applied to only 6 or 7 AZD1222 recipients.

The protocol was immunoSEQ multiplex PCR, while the TCRdb copy is restricted to in-frame clones and leaves out a portion. The sample includes about 93,000 clones, over 75% of them seen just once. V was shortened by 7 bases and J by 0 bases, with 18 bases between the two germline ends. Germline V gene lookup returns CDR1 LNHDA and CDR2 SQIVND (reference sequence). The CDR3 consists of 16 residues. This sample comprised peripheral blood, obtained 28 days after the second AZD1222 dose. The TCR originated in an adult who received the AZD1222 COVID-19 vaccine. The V and J genes are TRBV19 and TRBJ1-1, with D maybe TRBD1 (6 bases). The CDR3 reads CASIRGRGGLNTEAFF. The CDR3 nucleotides read TGTGCCAGTATCCGAGGGCGGGGGGGCCTGAACACTGAAGCTTTCTTT.